The present T cell receptor (beta chain) was sequenced within a study of identical twins. Germline CDR1 and CDR2: LGHNA and YNFKEQ. The germline V and J ends were trimmed by 0 bases and 8 bases, with 18 bases remaining between them. The CDR3 totals 16 residues. This clonotype turned up a few times. TCRdb re-called the 5' RACE reads through MiXCR, storing one row per CDR3 protein. Of approximately 240,000 distinct CDR3 sequences listed, over 13% were seen once; the top ten hold approximately 8.2%. Sequencing was done on a sample of memory (CD45RO+) T cells sorted from blood. The genes are TRBV4-2 and TRBJ2-3; D perhaps matches TRBD2 (7 bases). The receptor's source is a woman between 18 and 29 years old in good health. The chain's CDR3 is CASSQDLRGGESTQYF. CDR3 sequence (DNA): TGTGCCAGCAGCCAAGATCTGAGGGGGGGGGAGAGTACGCAGTATTTT.